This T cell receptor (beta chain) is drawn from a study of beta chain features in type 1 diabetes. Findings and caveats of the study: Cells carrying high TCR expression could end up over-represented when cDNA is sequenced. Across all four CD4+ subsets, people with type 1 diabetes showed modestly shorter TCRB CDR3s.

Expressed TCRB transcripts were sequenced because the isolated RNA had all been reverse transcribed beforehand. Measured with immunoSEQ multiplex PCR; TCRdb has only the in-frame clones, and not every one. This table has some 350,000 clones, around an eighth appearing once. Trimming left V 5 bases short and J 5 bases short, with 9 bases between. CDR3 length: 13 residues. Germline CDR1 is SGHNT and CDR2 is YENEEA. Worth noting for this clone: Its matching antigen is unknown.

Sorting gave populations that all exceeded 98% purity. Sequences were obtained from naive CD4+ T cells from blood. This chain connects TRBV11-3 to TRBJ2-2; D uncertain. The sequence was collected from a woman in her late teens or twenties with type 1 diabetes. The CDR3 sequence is CASSRLSTGELFF. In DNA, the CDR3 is TGTGCCAGCAGCCGTCTTAGTACCGGGGAGCTGTTTTTT.